Detailed here is one TCR beta chain. One end of the junction does not line up with germline, which may come from a read error. TCRbeta libraries were built with three rounds of nested PCR, modified from ARM-PCR. MiXCR was run by TCRdb on the multiplex PCR reads, yielding one entry per CDR3 protein. Of more than 95,000 distinct CDR3 sequences listed, 55% to 75% were seen once; the top ten hold 13%. The CDR3 has 16 amino acids. Looked up from germline, CDR1 is DFQATT and CDR2 is SNEGSKA (reference sequence). This sample's RNA came from whole unsorted tissue. This sample is drawn from a study of tumor and adjacent non-tumor tissue in lung cancer.

The TCR comes from a young man with non-small cell lung cancer. The sample consisted of lung tumor tissue. This rearrangement joins TRBV20-1 to TRBJ2-1; tentatively, D is TRBD2 (6 bases). CDR3 amino acids: CSAGDLLAESYNEQFF. Here the CDR3 DNA reads TGCAGTGCTGGAGATCTTTTAGCGGAATCCTACAATGAGCAGTTCTTC.